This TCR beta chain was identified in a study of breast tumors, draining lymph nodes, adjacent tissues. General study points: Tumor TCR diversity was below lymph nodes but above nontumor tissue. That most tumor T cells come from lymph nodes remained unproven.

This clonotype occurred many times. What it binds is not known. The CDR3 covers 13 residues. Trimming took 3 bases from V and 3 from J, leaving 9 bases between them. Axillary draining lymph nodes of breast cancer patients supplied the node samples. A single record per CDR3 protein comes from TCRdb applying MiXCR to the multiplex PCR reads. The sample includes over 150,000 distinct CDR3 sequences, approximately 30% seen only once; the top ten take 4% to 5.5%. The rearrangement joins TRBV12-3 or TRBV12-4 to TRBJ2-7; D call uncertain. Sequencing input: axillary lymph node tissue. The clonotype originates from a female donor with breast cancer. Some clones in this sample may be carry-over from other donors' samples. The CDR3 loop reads CASSFDHLYEQYF. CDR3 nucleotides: TGTGCCAGCAGTTTCGATCACCTCTACGAGCAGTACTTC.